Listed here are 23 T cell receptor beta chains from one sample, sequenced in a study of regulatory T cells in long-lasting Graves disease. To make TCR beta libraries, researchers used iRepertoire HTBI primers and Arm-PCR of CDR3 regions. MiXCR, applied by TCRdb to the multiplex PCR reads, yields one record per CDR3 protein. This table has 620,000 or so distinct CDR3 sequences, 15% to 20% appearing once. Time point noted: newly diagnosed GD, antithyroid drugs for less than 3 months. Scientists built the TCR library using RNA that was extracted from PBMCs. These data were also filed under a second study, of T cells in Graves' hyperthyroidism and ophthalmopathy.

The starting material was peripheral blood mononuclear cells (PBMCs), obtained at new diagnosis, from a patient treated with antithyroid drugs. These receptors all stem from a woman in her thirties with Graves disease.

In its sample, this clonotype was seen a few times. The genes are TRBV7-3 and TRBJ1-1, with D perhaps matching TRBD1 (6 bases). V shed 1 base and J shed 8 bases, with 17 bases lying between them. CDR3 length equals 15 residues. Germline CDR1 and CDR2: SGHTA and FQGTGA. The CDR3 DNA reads TGTGCCAGCAGCTTAAGGGGGACACCAGACCTCGAAGCTTTCTTT. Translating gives CASSLRGTPDLEAFF.

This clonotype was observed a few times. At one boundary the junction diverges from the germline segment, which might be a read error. CDR3 residues: CATRGQGPYEQYF. The CDR3 DNA is TGCGCCACCCGGGGACAGGGCCCCTACGAGCAGTACTTC. The V gene is TRBV6-1, the J gene TRBJ2-7; 9 bases fit TRBD1. CDR1 is MNHNS, CDR2 SASEGT, per germline. This CDR3 region has 13 residues.

CDR3: CATSALGQGNTGELFF. The CDR3 nucleotides read TGTGCCACCAGTGCCCTGGGGCAGGGGAACACCGGGGAGCTGTTTTTT. The V and J genes are TRBV24-1 and TRBJ2-2, with D maybe TRBD1 (5 bases). The CDR3 totals 16 residues. CDR1 and CDR2 from the germline V gene are KGHDR and SFDVKD. V was trimmed by 5 bases and J by 1 base, leaving 13 bases between them.

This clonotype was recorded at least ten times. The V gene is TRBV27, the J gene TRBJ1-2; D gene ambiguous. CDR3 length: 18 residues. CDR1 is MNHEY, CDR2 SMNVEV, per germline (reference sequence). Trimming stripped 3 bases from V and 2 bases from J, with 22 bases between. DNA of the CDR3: TGTGCCAGCAGTTTTTTTCCCCCCGTCAGCCCGCAAAACTATGGCTACACCTTC. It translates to CASSFFPPVSPQNYGYTF.

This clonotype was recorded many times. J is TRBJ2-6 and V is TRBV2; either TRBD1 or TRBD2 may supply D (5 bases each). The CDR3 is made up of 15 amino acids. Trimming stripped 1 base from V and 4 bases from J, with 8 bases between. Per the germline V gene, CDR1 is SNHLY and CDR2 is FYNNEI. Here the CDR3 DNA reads TGTGCCAGCAGTGAAGGGGGGATCGGGGCCAACGTCCTGACTTTC. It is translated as CASSEGGIGANVLTF.

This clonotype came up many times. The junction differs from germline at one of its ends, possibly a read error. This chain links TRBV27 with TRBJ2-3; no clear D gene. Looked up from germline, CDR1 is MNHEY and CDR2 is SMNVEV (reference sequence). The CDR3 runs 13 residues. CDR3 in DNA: TGTGCCAGCAGTTCCCTTAGGGTTTTTGTGCAGTTGTTT. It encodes CASSSLRVFVQLF.

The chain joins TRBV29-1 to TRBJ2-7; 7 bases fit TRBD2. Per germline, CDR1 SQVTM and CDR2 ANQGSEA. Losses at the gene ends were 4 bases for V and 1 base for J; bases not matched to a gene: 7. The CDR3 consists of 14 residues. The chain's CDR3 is CSVVGGSESYEQYF. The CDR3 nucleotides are TGCAGCGTTGTCGGGGGGAGTGAATCCTACGAGCAGTACTTC.

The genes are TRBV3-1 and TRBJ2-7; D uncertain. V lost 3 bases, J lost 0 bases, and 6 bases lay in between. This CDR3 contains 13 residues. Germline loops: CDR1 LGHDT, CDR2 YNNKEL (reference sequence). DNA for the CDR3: TGTGCCAGCAGCCATTACACCTCCTACGAGCAGTACTTC. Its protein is CASSHYTSYEQYF.

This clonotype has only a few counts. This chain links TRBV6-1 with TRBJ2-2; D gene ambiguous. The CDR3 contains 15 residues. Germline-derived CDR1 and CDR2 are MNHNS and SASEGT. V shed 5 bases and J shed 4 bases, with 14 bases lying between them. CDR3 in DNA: TGTGCCAGCAGTCCGCTACCACAGAGCACCGGGGAGCTGTTTTTT. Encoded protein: CASSPLPQSTGELFF.

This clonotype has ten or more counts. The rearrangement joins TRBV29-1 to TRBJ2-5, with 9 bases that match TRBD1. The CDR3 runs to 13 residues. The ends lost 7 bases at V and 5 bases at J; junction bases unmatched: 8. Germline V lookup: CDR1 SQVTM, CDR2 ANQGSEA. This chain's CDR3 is CSADRGNGETQYF. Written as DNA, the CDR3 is TGCAGCGCGGACAGGGGAAACGGTGAGACCCAGTACTTC.

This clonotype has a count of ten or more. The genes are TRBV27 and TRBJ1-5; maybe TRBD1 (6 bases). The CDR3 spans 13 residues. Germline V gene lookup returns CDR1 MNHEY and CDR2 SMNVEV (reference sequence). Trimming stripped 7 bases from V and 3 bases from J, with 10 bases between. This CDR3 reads CASKTGSNQPQHF. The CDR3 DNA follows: TGTGCCAGCAAGACAGGCTCCAATCAGCCCCAGCATTTT.

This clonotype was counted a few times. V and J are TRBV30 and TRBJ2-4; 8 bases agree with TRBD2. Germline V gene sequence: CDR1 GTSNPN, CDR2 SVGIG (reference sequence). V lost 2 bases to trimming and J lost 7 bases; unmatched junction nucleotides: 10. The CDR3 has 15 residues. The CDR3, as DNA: TGTGCCTGGAGTCCCGGAGCGGGAGTAGGTAACATTCAGTACTTC. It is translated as CAWSPGAGVGNIQYF.

The CDR3: CASSYREALGHYGYTF. DNA for the CDR3: TGTGCCAGCAGTTACAGGGAAGCCCTCGGGCACTATGGCTACACCTTC. The rearrangement links TRBV6-5 to TRBJ1-2; no definite D call. The CDR3 is 16 residues long. V lost 2 bases and J lost 3, with 16 bases in between. Germline V gives CDR1 MNHEY, CDR2 SVGAGI.

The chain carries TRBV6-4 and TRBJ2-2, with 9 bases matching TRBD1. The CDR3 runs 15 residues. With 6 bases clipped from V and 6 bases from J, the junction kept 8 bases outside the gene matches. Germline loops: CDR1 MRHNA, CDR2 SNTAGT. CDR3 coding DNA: TGTGCCAGCAGATTGGGACAGGGACTATCCGGGGAGCTGTTTTTT. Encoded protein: CASRLGQGLSGELFF.

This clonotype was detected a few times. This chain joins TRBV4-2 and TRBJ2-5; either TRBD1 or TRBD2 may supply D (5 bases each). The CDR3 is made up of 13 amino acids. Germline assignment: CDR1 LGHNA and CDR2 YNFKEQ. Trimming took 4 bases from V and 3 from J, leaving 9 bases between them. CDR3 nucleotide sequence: TGTGCCAGCAGCCCGGGACCAGAAGAGACCCAGTACTTC. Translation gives CASSPGPEETQYF.

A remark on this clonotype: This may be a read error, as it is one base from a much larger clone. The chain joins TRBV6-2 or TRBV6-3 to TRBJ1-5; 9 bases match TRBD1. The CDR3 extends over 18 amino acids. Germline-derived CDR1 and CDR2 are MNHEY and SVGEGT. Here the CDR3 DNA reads TGTGCCAGCAGTTACGACCCGGGACAGGGTGGGAGCAGTCAGCCCCAGCATTTT. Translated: CASSYDPGQGGSSQPQHF.

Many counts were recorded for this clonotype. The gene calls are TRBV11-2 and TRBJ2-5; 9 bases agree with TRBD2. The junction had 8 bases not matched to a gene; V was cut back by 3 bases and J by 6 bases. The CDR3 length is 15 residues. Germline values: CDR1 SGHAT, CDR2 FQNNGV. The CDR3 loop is CASSFGGLAWKTQYF. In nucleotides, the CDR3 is TGTGCCAGCAGCTTCGGGGGACTAGCTTGGAAGACCCAGTACTTC.

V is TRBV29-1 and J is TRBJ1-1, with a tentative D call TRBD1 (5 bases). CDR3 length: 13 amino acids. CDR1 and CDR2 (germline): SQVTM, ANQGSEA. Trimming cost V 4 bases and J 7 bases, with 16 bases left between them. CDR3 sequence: CSVGSGTRLEAFF. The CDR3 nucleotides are TGCAGCGTTGGGTCCGGGACTCGCCTTGAAGCTTTCTTT.

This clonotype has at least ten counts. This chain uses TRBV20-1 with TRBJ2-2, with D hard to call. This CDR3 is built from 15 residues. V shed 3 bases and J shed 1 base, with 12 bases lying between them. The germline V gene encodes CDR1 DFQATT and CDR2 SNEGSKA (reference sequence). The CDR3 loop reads CSARPAGGNTGELFF. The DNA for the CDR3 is TGCAGTGCTAGGCCTGCTGGCGGGAACACCGGGGAGCTGTTTTTT.

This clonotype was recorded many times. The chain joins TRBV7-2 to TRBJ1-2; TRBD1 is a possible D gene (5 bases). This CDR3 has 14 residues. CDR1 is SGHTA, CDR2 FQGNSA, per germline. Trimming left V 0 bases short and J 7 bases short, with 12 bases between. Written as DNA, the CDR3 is TGTGCCAGCAGCTTAGCTTGGCGGGGACGTGGCTACACCTTC. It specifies CASSLAWRGRGYTF.

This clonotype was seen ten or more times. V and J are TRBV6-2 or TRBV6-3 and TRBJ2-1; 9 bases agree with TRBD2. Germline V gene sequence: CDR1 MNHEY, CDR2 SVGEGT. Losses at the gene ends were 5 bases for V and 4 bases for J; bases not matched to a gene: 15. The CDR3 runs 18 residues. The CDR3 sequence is CASSPDPRTSESYNEQFF. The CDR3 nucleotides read TGTGCCAGCAGTCCAGACCCAAGGACTAGCGAATCATACAATGAGCAGTTCTTC.

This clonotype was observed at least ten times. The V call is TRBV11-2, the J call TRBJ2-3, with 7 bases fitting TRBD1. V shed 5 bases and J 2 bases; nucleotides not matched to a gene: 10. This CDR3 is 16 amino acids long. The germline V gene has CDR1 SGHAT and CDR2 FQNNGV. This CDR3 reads CASSLFGDSSTDTQYF. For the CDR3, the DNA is TGTGCCAGCAGCCTATTCGGGGACAGCTCCACAGATACGCAGTATTTT.

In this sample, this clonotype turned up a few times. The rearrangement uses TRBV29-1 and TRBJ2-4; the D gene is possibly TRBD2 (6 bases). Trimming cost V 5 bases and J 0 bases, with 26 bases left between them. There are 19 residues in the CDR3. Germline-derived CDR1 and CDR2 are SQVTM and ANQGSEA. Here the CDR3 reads CSVLLRGGVGPLAKNIQYF. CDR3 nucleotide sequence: TGCAGCGTTCTCCTTCGGGGCGGGGTAGGACCTCTAGCCAAAAACATTCAGTACTTC.